The 22 T cell receptor beta chains below all came from one sample that was sequenced in a study of blood T cell repertoires in COVID-19. The assay was immunoSEQ multiplex PCR, and TCRdb's table has in-frame clones only and misses some. The table has 65,000 to 90,000 clones, 70% to 90% seen once; the top ten hold more than 4.5%. Sequencing was performed on peripheral blood. These receptors were taken from an elderly woman with active or convalescent COVID-19.

The V call is TRBV28, the J call TRBJ2-7; no reliable D call. The CDR3 totals 15 residues. Germline CDR1 and CDR2: MDHEN and SYDVKM. V was shortened by 5 bases and J by 2 bases, with 16 bases between the two germline ends. CDR3 sequence reads: CASSRLIAGPYEQYF. CDR3 sequence (DNA): TGTGCCAGCAGTCGATTAATCGCAGGCCCCTACGAGCAGTACTTC. The full variable domain, completed using reference TRBV28 and TRBJ2-7, is DVKVTQSSRYLVKRTGEKVFLECVQDMDHENMFWYRQDPGLGLRLIYFSYDVKMKEKGDIPEGYSVSREKKERFSLILESASTNQTSMYLCASSRLIAGPYEQYFGPGTRLTVT.

The genes are TRBV5-5 and TRBJ2-1, with D perhaps matching TRBD2 (6 bases). CDR1 is SGHKS and CDR2 is YYEKEE in the germline V gene (reference sequence). The CDR3 is 17 residues long. V gave up 4 bases and J gave up 6 bases, with 23 bases separating them. CDR3 region: CASSPFRASRRGNEQFF. The CDR3 coding sequence is TGTGCCAGCAGCCCCTTCCGGGCGTCAAGGCGGGGCAATGAGCAGTTCTTC.

The rearrangement joins TRBV6-6 to TRBJ2-7; 10 nucleotides line up with TRBD1. J lost 6 bases, V lost 5 bases, and 7 bases had no gene match. CDR1 MNHNY and CDR2 SVGAGI come from the germline V gene (reference sequence). The CDR3 contains 14 residues. The CDR3 DNA follows: TGTGCCAGCAGTCCCGGGACAGGGGCAGGCGAGCAGTACTTC. It translates to CASSPGTGAGEQYF.

This chain links TRBV11-2 with TRBJ2-4, with TRBD2 identical over 12 bases. Germline trimming cut 5 bases from V and 7 bases from J; bases unmatched to any gene: 6. CDR1 and CDR2 from the germline V gene are SGHAT and FQNNGV. This CDR3 is built from 15 residues. CDR3 bases: TGTGCCAGCAGCCCAGGAGGGACTAGCGGGAACATTCAGTACTTC. Residues: CASSPGGTSGNIQYF.

This chain connects TRBV2 to TRBJ1-5; D is perhaps TRBD1 (5 bases). Looked up from germline, CDR1 is SNHLY and CDR2 is FYNNEI. The germline V and J ends were trimmed by 3 bases and 7 bases, with 16 bases remaining between them. The CDR3 length is 15 residues. CDR3 sequence: CASSDRGIVKQPQHF. As DNA, the CDR3 is TGTGCCAGCAGTGATCGGGGGATTGTAAAGCAGCCCCAGCATTTT.

The chain couples TRBV21-1 to TRBJ2-1; TRBD1 is taken as the D call from the table, unchecked against the DNA. TRBV21-1 is marked as a pseudogene. CDR3 length: 16 amino acids. The CDR3 region has the DNA TGTGCCAGCAGCAACAAGACAGGGCCCCTTGGGGATGAGCAGTTCTTC. Translated, it gives CASSNKTGPLGDEQFF.

The chain carries TRBV12-5 and TRBJ2-7, with D possibly being TRBD2 (5 bases). CDR1 LGHNT and CDR2 FRNRAP come from the germline V gene. The CDR3 runs to 12 residues. The V end was cut by 8 bases, the J end by 0 bases, with 8 bases between. In DNA form, the CDR3 reads TGTGCTAGTAGAGGGCGCTCCTACGAGCAGTACTTC. Protein product: CASRGRSYEQYF.

The chain employs TRBV19 and TRBJ2-1, with 10 bases that match TRBD1. Germline V gene data show CDR1 as LNHDA and CDR2 as SQIVND (reference sequence). Trimming cost V 9 bases and J 7 bases; bases outside gene matches: 6. CDR3 length: 13 amino acids. The CDR3 DNA reads as TGTGCCAGCGGGACAGGGGCGCGAAATGAGCAGTTCTTC. Its protein product is CASGTGARNEQFF.

The rearrangement links TRBV2 to TRBJ1-4; 9 nucleotides match TRBD1. The ends lost 3 bases at V and 8 bases at J; junction bases unmatched: 7. From germline, CDR1 is SNHLY and CDR2 FYNNEI. The CDR3 totals 15 residues. The CDR3 loop is CASSDPGQGGEKLFF. CDR3 DNA sequence: TGTGCCAGCAGTGACCCGGGACAGGGTGGGGAAAAACTGTTTTTT.

This clone was detected once. The rearrangement joins TRBV7-9 to TRBJ1-2; 7 positions agree with TRBD1. Losses at the gene ends were 5 bases for V and 4 bases for J; bases not matched to a gene: 7. This CDR3 is built from 14 residues. Germline V lookup: CDR1 SEHNR, CDR2 FQNEAQ (reference sequence). The CDR3 DNA is TGTGCCAGCAGCCTAGGGACAGCTCCCTATGGCTACACCTTC. Translation gives CASSLGTAPYGYTF.

The rearrangement uses TRBV6-2 or TRBV6-3 and TRBJ1-5; tentatively, D is TRBD1 (6 bases). Germline CDR1 reads MNHEY; CDR2 reads SVGEGT. Trimming cost V 2 bases and J 6 bases, with 14 bases left between them. The CDR3 is 15 residues long. CDR3 nucleotide sequence: TGTGCCAGCAGTTACGGGACATCCCTGGGTCAGCCCCAGCATTTT. This gives the protein CASSYGTSLGQPQHF.

This chain uses TRBV24-1 with TRBJ1-5; no clear D. CDR3 length: 13 residues. Germline loops: CDR1 KGHDR, CDR2 SFDVKD. V gave up 3 bases and J gave up 4 bases, with 6 bases separating them. The CDR3 DNA is TGTGCCACCAGTGATGGAGGGAATCAGCCCCAGCATTTT. Translating gives CATSDGGNQPQHF.

The chain carries TRBV7-2 and TRBJ2-3, with a weak D call TRBD2 (6 bases). Germline CDR1 reads SGHTA; CDR2 reads FQGNSA. V gave up 5 bases and J gave up 5 bases, with 20 bases separating them. This CDR3 contains 16 residues. DNA for the CDR3: TGTGCCAGCAGCCTAGGACCATCAGCCGGGGGAGATACGCAGTATTTT. This encodes CASSLGPSAGGDTQYF.

The chain joins TRBV6-5 to TRBJ2-7; D is perhaps TRBD1 (6 bases). This CDR3 is 15 amino acids long. Germline V gene lookup returns CDR1 MNHEY and CDR2 SVGAGI. V dropped 2 bases and J dropped 0 bases, with 11 bases sitting between them. CDR3 in DNA: TGTGCCAGCAGTTACCGCCGGGACAACTCCTACGAGCAGTACTTC. Its translation: CASSYRRDNSYEQYF.

This clone was recorded only once. The chain couples TRBV3-1 (or the pseudogene TRBV3-2) to TRBJ2-7, with 13 bases identical to TRBD2. Germline V CDR1 and CDR2: LGHDT, YNNKEL (reference sequence). J gave up 4 bases and V 2 bases, and 14 bases lay outside the gene matches. There are 19 residues in the CDR3. CDR3 nucleotides: TGTGCCAGCAGCCAACACGGGACTAGCGGGAATAGTTTCAGTTACGAGCAGTACTTC. It encodes CASSQHGTSGNSFSYEQYF.

This clone was detected only a few times. The chain has TRBV6-4 and TRBJ2-2; D remains ambiguous. The CDR3 is 15 amino acids. Trimming left V 0 bases short and J 0 bases short, with 5 bases between. The germline CDR1 and CDR2 sequences are MRHNA and SNTAGT. CDR3 loop: CASSDSPANTGELFF. The CDR3 DNA sequence: TGTGCCAGCAGTGACTCACCAGCGAACACCGGGGAGCTGTTTTTT.

The chain carries TRBV29-1 and TRBJ1-2, with 7 bases fitting TRBD1. CDR3 length: 16 residues. V lost 7 bases and J lost 0; bases outside the gene matches: 14. CDR1 and CDR2 (germline): SQVTM, ANQGSEA. CDR3 sequence: CSAQTGAWIANYGYTF. The CDR3 region has the DNA TGCAGCGCCCAAACAGGGGCGTGGATTGCTAACTATGGCTACACCTTC. Drawing the rest from reference TRBV29-1 and TRBJ1-2, the complete variable domain is SAVISQKPSRDICQRGTSLTIQCQVDSQVTMMFWYRQQPGQSLTLIATANQGSEATYESGFVIDKFPISRPNLTFSTLTVSNMSPEDSSIYLCSAQTGAWIANYGYTFGSGTRLTVV.

The sample holds one count of this clone. The genes are TRBV3-1 (or the pseudogene TRBV3-2) and TRBJ1-4; D perhaps matches TRBD1 (6 bases). This CDR3 comprises 15 residues. Germline assignment: CDR1 LGHDT and CDR2 YNNKEL (reference sequence). The V gene lost 3 bases and the J gene lost 1 base, with 9 bases spanning the gap. The CDR3 DNA reads TGTGCCAGCAGCCAGACGGGACAAACTAATGAAAAACTGTTTTTT. Translation: CASSQTGQTNEKLFF.

The chain uses TRBV19 and TRBJ1-2; no definite D call. Trimming took 1 base from V and 4 from J, leaving 13 bases between them. CDR3 length: 15 residues. Germline V CDR1 and CDR2: LNHDA, SQIVND (reference sequence). The CDR3 DNA is TGTGCCAGTAGTATAGTTGGAGGTGCTCCCTATGGCTACACCTTC. Translating it yields CASSIVGGAPYGYTF.

The genes are TRBV2 and TRBJ2-5; 8 nucleotides agree with TRBD2. CDR3 length: 12 amino acids. The ends lost 10 bases at V and 5 bases at J; junction bases unmatched: 6. Germline-derived CDR1 and CDR2 are SNHLY and FYNNEI. In DNA form, the CDR3 reads TGTGCCACGGGAGGGGATTCGGAGACCCAGTACTTC. Translating gives CATGGDSETQYF.

The chain uses TRBV5-1 and TRBJ1-1, with TRBD1 as a possible D gene (5 bases). The V and J ends lost 3 bases and 1 base respectively, with 13 bases between them. The CDR3 spans 15 residues. Germline-derived CDR1 and CDR2 are SGHRS and YFSETQ. The CDR3 sequence is CASSYDITGNTEAFF. The CDR3 nucleotides are TGCGCCAGCAGCTACGACATAACAGGGAACACTGAAGCTTTCTTT.

As DNA, the CDR3 is TGTGCCAGCAGTTACGCACAGGGGACGGGTGGCACTGAAGCTTTCTTT. Encoded protein: CASSYAQGTGGTEAFF. The genes are TRBV6-2 or TRBV6-3 and TRBJ1-1, with 7 bases that match TRBD1. The V and J ends lost 2 bases and 4 bases, in that order; junction bases with no gene match: 10. Germline assignment: CDR1 MNHEY and CDR2 SVGEGT. This CDR3 is built from 16 residues.